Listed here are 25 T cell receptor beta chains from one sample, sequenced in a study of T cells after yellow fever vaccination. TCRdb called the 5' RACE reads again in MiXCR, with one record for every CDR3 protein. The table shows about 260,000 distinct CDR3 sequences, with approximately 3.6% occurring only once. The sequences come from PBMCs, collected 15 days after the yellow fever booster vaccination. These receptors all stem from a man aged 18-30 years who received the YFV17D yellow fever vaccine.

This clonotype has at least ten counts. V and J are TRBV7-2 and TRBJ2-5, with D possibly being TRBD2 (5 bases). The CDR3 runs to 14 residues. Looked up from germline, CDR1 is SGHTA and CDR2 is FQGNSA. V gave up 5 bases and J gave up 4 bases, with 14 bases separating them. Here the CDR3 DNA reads TGTGCCAGCAGCCGACTTGGGAGCGGAGAGACCCAGTACTTC. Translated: CASSRLGSGETQYF.

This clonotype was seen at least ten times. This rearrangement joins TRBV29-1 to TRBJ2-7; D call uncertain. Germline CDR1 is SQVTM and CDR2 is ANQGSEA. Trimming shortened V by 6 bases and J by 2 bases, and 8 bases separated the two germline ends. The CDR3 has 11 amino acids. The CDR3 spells CSVGNTYEQYF. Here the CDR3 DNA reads TGCAGCGTGGGGAACACCTACGAGCAGTACTTC.

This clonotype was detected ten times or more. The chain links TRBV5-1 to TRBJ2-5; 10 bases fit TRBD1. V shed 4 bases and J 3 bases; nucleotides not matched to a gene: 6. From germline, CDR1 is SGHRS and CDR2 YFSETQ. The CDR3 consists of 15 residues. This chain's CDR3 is CASSGEGTGEETQYF. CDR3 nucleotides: TGCGCCAGCAGCGGGGAAGGGACAGGGGAAGAGACCCAGTACTTC.

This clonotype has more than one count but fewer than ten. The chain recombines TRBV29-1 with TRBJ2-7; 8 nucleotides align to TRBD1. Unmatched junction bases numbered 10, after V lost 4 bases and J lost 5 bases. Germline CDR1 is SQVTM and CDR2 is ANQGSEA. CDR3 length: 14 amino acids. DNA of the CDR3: TGCAGCGTTGGAGAGACAGGGGTTCGGCACGAGCAGTACTTC. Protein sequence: CSVGETGVRHEQYF.

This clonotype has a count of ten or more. The CDR3 region has the DNA TGTGCCAGCAGTAACGAGGCCGGGGAGCTGTTTTTT. This translates into CASSNEAGELFF. The J gene is TRBJ2-2, the V gene TRBV2; D unclear. Germline loops: CDR1 SNHLY, CDR2 FYNNEI. The CDR3 has 12 amino acids. V was clipped by 5 bases and J by 6 bases, with 7 bases between them.

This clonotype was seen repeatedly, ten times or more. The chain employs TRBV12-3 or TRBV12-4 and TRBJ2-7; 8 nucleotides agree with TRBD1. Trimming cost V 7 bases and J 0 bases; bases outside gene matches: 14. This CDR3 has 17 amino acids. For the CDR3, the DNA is TGTGCCAGCACCTTCGGCGTTCGGGACAGGAGCTCCTACGAGCAGTACTTC. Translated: CASTFGVRDRSSYEQYF.

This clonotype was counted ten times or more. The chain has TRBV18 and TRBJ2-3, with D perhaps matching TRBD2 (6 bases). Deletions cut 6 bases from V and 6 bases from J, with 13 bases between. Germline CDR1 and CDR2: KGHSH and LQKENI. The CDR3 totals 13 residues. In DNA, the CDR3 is TGTGCCAGCTCGCCTTCGCGGGATGATACGCAGTATTTT. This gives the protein CASSPSRDDTQYF.

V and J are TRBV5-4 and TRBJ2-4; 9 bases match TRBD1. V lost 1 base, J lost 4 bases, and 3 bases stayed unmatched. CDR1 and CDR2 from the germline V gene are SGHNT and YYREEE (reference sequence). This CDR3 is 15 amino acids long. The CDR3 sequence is CASSLLGTGKNIQYF. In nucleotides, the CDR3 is TGTGCCAGCAGCTTGCTCGGGACAGGGAAAAACATTCAGTACTTC. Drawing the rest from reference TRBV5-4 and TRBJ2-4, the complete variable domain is ETGVTQSPTHLIKTRGQQVTLRCSSQSGHNTVSWYQQALGQGPQFIFQYYREEENGRGNFPPRFSGLQFPNYSSELNVNALELDDSALYLCASSLLGTGKNIQYFGAGTRLSVL.

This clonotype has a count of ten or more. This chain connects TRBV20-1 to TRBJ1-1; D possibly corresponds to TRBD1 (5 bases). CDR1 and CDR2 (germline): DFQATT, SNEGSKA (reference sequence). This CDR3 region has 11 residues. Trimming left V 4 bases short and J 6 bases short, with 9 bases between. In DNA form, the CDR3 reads TGCAGTGCTACGGGACTACCTGAAGCTTTCTTT. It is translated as CSATGLPEAFF.

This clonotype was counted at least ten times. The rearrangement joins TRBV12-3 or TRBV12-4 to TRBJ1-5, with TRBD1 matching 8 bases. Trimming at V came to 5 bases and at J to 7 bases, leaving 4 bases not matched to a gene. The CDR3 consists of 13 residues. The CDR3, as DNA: TGTGCCAGCAGTCCAGGGGGCCGACAGCCCCAGCATTTT. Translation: CASSPGGRQPQHF.

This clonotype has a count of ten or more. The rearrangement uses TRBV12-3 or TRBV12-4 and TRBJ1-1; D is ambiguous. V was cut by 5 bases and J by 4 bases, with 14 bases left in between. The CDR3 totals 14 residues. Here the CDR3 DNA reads TGTGCCAGCAGTGTAGACGAGGGAGGCACTGAAGCTTTCTTT. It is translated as CASSVDEGGTEAFF.

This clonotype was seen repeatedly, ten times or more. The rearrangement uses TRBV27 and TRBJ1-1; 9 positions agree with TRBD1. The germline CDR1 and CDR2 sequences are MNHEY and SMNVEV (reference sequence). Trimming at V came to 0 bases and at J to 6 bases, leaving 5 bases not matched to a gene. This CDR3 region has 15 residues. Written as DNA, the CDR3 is TGTGCCAGCAGTTTATCAGGGACAGGGAGGGCTGAAGCTTTCTTT. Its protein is CASSLSGTGRAEAFF.

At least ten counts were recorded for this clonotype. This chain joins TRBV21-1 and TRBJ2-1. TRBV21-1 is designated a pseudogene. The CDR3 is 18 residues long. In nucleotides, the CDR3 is TGTGCCAGCAGCAAAGTCAAGTCGGTGGACCTTGGGGTAAAAAAGCAGTTCTTC. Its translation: CASSKVKSVDLGVKKQFF.

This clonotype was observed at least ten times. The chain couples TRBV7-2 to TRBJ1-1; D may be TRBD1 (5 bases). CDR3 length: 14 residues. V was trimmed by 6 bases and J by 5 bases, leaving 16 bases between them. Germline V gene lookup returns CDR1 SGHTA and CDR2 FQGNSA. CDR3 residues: CASRMGSGTTEAFF. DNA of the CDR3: TGTGCCAGCAGAATGGGCTCGGGGACGACTGAAGCTTTCTTT.

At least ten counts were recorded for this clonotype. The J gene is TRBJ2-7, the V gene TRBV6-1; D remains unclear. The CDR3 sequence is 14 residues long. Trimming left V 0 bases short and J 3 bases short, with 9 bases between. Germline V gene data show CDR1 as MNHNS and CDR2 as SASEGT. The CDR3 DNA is TGTGCCAGCAGTGAAGCCCTAGACCGCTACGAGCAGTACTTC. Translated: CASSEALDRYEQYF.

The CDR3 here is CASRPARVPNSPLHF. The CDR3 DNA is TGTGCCAGCAGACCAGCCCGGGTCCCGAATTCACCCCTCCACTTT. The chain joins TRBV2 to TRBJ1-6; D remains ambiguous. V was clipped by 6 bases and J by 7 bases, with 16 bases between them. The CDR3 is made up of 15 amino acids. The germline CDR1 and CDR2 sequences are SNHLY and FYNNEI.

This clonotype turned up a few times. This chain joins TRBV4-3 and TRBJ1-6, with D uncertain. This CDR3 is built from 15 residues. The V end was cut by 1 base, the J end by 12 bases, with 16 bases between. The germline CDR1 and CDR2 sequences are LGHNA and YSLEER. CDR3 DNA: TGCGCCAGCAGCCAAGTGAATGGTGTGGGTTTACCCCTCCACTTT. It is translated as CASSQVNGVGLPLHF.

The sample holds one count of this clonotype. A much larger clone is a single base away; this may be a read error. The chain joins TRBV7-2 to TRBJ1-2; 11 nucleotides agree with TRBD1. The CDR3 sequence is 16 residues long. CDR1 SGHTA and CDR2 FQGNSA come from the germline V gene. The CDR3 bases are TGTGCCTGCAGCTTAGTAGGGACAGGGGGGATTTATGGCTACACCTTC. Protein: CACSLVGTGGIYGYTF.

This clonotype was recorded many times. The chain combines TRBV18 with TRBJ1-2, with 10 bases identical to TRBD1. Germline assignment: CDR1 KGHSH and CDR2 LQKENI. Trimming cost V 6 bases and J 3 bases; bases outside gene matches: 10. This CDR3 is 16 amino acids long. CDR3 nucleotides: TGTGCCAGCTCGCCCCCTGGGGGACAGGGGCACTATGGCTACACCTTC. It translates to CASSPPGGQGHYGYTF.

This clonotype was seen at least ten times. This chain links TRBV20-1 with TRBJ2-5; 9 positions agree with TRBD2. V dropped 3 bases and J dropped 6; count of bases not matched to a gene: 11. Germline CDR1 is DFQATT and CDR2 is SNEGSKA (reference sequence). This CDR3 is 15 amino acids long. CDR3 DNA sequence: TGCAGTGCTAGCGAACTGCGGGGGGGCGGGAAGACCCAGTACTTC. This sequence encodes CSASELRGGGKTQYF.

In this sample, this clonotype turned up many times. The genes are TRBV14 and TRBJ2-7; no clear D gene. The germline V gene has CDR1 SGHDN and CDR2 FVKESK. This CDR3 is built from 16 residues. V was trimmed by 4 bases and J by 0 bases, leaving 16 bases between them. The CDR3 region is CASSRLTSISSYEQYF. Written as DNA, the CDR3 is TGTGCCAGCAGCCGCTTGACCAGTATCTCCTCCTACGAGCAGTACTTC.

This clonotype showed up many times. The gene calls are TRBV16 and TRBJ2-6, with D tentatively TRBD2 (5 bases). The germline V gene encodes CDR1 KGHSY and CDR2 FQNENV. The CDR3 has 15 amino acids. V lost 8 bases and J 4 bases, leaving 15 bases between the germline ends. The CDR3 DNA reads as TGTGCCAGCCGTCGAGTCGGGGTGGGGGCCAACGTCCTGACTTTC. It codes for CASRRVGVGANVLTF.

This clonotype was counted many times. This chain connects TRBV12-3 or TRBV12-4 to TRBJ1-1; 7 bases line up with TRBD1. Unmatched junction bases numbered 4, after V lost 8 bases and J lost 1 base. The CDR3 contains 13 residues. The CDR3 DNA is TGTGCCAGCCACAGGGGACCGAACACTGAAGCTTTCTTT. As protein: CASHRGPNTEAFF.

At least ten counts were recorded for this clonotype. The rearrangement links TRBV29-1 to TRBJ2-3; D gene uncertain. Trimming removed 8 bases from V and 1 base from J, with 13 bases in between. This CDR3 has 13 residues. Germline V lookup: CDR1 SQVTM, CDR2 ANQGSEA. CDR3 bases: TGCAGCTCGCGAACTCCGGGCACAGATACGCAGTATTTT. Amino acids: CSSRTPGTDTQYF.

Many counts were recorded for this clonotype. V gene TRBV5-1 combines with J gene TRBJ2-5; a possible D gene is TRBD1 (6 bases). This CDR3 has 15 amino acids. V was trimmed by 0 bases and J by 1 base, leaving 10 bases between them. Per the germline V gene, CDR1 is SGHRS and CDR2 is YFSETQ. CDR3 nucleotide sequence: TGCGCCAGCAGCTTGGGGACAGCCTTCCAAGAGACCCAGTACTTC. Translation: CASSLGTAFQETQYF.